The 12 T cell receptor beta chains given below trace back to one sample, sequenced in a study of blood T cell repertoires in COVID-19. The table came from immunoSEQ multiplex PCR; TCRdb's copy has only in-frame clones and leaves some out. The sample lists 210,000 or so clones, about 91% occurring once. Material: peripheral blood. These receptor sequences come from a man aged 25 to 40 with acute or convalescent COVID-19.

The chain employs TRBV28 and TRBJ1-4; 10 bases are a match to TRBD1. CDR1 MDHEN and CDR2 SYDVKM come from the germline V gene. After removal of 8 bases from V and 8 bases from J, the junction contained 8 bases not matched to a gene. The CDR3 is 14 amino acids. The CDR3 region is CASVTGGGGEKLFF. The CDR3 DNA is TGTGCCAGCGTGACAGGGGGCGGGGGAGAAAAACTGTTTTTT.

This chain joins TRBV5-6 and TRBJ2-1, with D perhaps matching TRBD1 (5 bases). The germline V gene has CDR1 SGHDT and CDR2 YYEEEE. There are 15 residues in the CDR3. Trimming left V 6 bases short and J 6 bases short, with 19 bases between. CDR3 DNA sequence: TGTGCCAGCACCCTAATTCGGCCCCAGGGCAATGAGCAGTTCTTC. Translation gives CASTLIRPQGNEQFF.

This chain joins TRBV9 and TRBJ2-2; D is unclear. CDR1 is SGDLS and CDR2 is YYNGEE in the germline V gene. The V end lost 0 bases, the J end lost 6 bases, and 6 bases lay between the germline ends. The CDR3 covers 13 residues. The CDR3 sequence: CASSVEAAGELFF. The CDR3 bases are TGTGCCAGCAGCGTAGAGGCGGCCGGGGAGCTGTTTTTT.

V is TRBV3-1 (or the pseudogene TRBV3-2) and J is TRBJ1-1; D ambiguous. Between the trimmed V and J ends, which lost 0 bases and 6 bases, there was a span of 14 bases. The CDR3 contains 15 residues. Germline V gives CDR1 LGHDT, CDR2 YNNKEL (reference sequence). CDR3 DNA: TGTGCCAGCAGCCAAGACGGGCGGGGAACGGCTGAAGCTTTCTTT. It specifies CASSQDGRGTAEAFF.

This clone came up once. The chain links TRBV29-1 to TRBJ1-1; D is ambiguous. Trimming stripped 7 bases from V and 4 bases from J, with 16 bases between. This CDR3 contains 13 residues. The V gene's germline CDR1 is SQVTM and CDR2 ANQGSEA. The CDR3 DNA sequence: TGCAGCGCCTTGACTAGCGTCAGCACTGAAGCTTTCTTT. Protein sequence: CSALTSVSTEAFF. Looking up the rest from reference TRBV29-1 and TRBJ1-1 gives the full variable domain: SAVISQKPSRDICQRGTSLTIQCQVDSQVTMMFWYRQQPGQSLTLIATANQGSEATYESGFVIDKFPISRPNLTFSTLTVSNMSPEDSSIYLCSALTSVSTEAFFGQGTRLTVV.

This clone occurred once. The chain links TRBV28 to TRBJ2-7; TRBD1 is a possible D gene (5 bases). Trimming left V 3 bases short and J 3 bases short, with 15 bases between. CDR3 size: 15 residues. The germline gives CDR1 MDHEN, CDR2 SYDVKM. The CDR3 nucleotides are TGTGCCAGCAGTTTCGGACAAACCCCGTACTACGAGCAGTACTTC. Its translation: CASSFGQTPYYEQYF.

V is TRBV28 and J is TRBJ2-1, with D unclear. The CDR3 runs 13 residues. Looked up from germline, CDR1 is MDHEN and CDR2 is SYDVKM. With 5 bases removed from V and 7 bases from J, the gap between germline ends came to 12 bases. This CDR3 is CASSLSMSNEQFF. The CDR3 DNA follows: TGTGCCAGCAGTCTCAGTATGTCGAATGAGCAGTTCTTC.

The chain is built from TRBV5-1 and TRBJ2-1; 13 bases map to TRBD2. The CDR3 is 16 residues long. J gave up 3 bases and V 4 bases, and 4 bases lay outside the gene matches. Looked up from germline, CDR1 is SGHRS and CDR2 is YFSETQ. The CDR3 bases are TGCGCCAGCAGCCTTGGACTAGCGGGGGTCTACAATGAGCAGTTCTTC. This translates into CASSLGLAGVYNEQFF.

V and J are TRBV9 and TRBJ2-1, with 11 bases lining up with TRBD2. Germline V CDR1 and CDR2: SGDLS, YYNGEE. Trimming took 0 bases from V and 8 from J; bases not matched to a gene: 10. The CDR3 covers 17 residues. The CDR3 coding sequence is TGTGCCAGCAGCGTAGCTCCCACTAGCGGGAGTATTGATGAGCAGTTCTTC. It encodes CASSVAPTSGSIDEQFF. Full variable domain (rest looked up from reference TRBV9 and TRBJ2-1): DSGVTQTPKHLITATGQRVTLRCSPRSGDLSVYWYQQSLDQGLQFLIQYYNGEERAKGNILERFSAQQFPDLHSELNLSSLELGDSALYFCASSVAPTSGSIDEQFFGPGTRLTVL.

The chain carries TRBV6-6 and TRBJ1-3; 8 positions agree with TRBD1. CDR1 is MNHNY, CDR2 SVGAGI, per germline (reference sequence). V was pared by 5 bases and J by 0 bases, with 18 bases of the junction left unmatched. The CDR3 consists of 20 residues. CDR3 sequence reads: CASSHPGQGRAAFSGNTIYF. In nucleotides, the CDR3 is TGTGCCAGCAGTCACCCCGGACAGGGCCGCGCCGCATTCTCTGGAAACACCATATATTTT.

This chain joins TRBV5-5 and TRBJ2-3; a possible D gene is TRBD2 (6 bases). This CDR3 spans 15 amino acids. Looked up from germline, CDR1 is SGHKS and CDR2 is YYEKEE (reference sequence). The V gene lost 7 bases and the J gene lost 3 bases, with 18 bases spanning the gap. CDR3 coding DNA: TGTGCCAGCCGGACTCGGGGGTCACCGACAGATACGCAGTATTTT. Translated, it gives CASRTRGSPTDTQYF.

V gene TRBV6-2 or TRBV6-3 combines with J gene TRBJ1-6; TRBD1 might be the D (5 bases). The CDR3 consists of 15 residues. Trimming left V 5 bases short and J 8 bases short, with 16 bases between. Per germline, CDR1 MNHEY and CDR2 SVGEGT. The CDR3 bases are TGTGCCAGCAGTCGCCCTTTTAGGGGTTATTCACCCCTCCACTTT. Translated, it gives CASSRPFRGYSPLHF.